This T cell receptor (beta chain) was observed in a study of blood T cells in healthy people across ages. The germline gives CDR1 SGHAT, CDR2 FQNNGV. The ends were cut back, 1 base at V and 2 bases at J, with 11 bases in the middle. This CDR3 region has 15 residues. Primed by a sample-barcoded 5' primer and a J-beta primer mix, a second PCR proceeded for 7 to 11 cycles. TCRdb processed the 5' RACE reads anew with MiXCR; each CDR3 protein has one entry. Of about 680,000 distinct CDR3 sequences in the sample, around half are singletons; the top ten hold around 32%. The receptor's source is a woman aged 60-75 years in good health. This sequence joins TRBV11-2 and TRBJ1-2; TRBD1 might be the D (6 bases). Specimen: blood. The CDR3 DNA sequence: TGTGCCAGCAGCTTAGGTCTCCAGGGGAACTATGGCTACACCTTC. Protein: CASSLGLQGNYGYTF.